What follows are 20 T cell receptor beta chains derived from one specimen sequenced in a study of shared clonotypes between healthy human individuals. Selected positively for CCR7 and CD45RO-negative, naive CD8 cells excluded terminally differentiated effector memory CD45RA+ cells. The protocol was immunoSEQ multiplex PCR, while the TCRdb copy is restricted to in-frame clones and leaves out a portion. The sample consists of 760,000 or so clones, roughly 96% of them appearing once. The sequencing input was naive CD8+ T cells sorted from blood. These TCRs come from a man aged 25-45 years in good health.

This rearrangement joins TRBV27 to TRBJ1-1; D remains unclear. This CDR3 region has 15 residues. Trimming shortened V by 1 base and J by 1 base, and 10 bases separated the two germline ends. Per the germline V gene, CDR1 is MNHEY and CDR2 is SMNVEV (reference sequence). CDR3 coding DNA: TGTGCCAGCAGTTTATTGGAACACCCGAACACTGAAGCTTTCTTT. This encodes CASSLLEHPNTEAFF.

The rearrangement uses TRBV6-1 and TRBJ2-3, with 7 bases matching TRBD2. V shed 4 bases and J 4 bases; nucleotides not matched to a gene: 11. This CDR3 comprises 16 residues. Per germline, CDR1 MNHNS and CDR2 SASEGT. Here the CDR3 DNA reads TGTGCCAGCAGTGCCATAGCGGGTACGGGACCAGATACGCAGTATTTT. It codes for CASSAIAGTGPDTQYF.

V and J are TRBV29-1 and TRBJ2-1, with 10 bases matching TRBD1. The germline V gene encodes CDR1 SQVTM and CDR2 ANQGSEA. The CDR3 runs to 14 residues. V lost 4 bases and J lost 2; bases outside the gene matches: 2. Written as DNA, the CDR3 is TGCAGCGTTGGGGACAGGGGCCCCTACAATGAGCAGTTCTTC. It encodes CSVGDRGPYNEQFF.

This chain joins TRBV7-2 and TRBJ2-7; TRBD1 agrees at 7 bases. Germline V CDR1 and CDR2: SGHTA, FQGNSA. The CDR3 is made up of 14 amino acids. Trimming at V came to 2 bases and at J to 5 bases, leaving 6 bases not matched to a gene. CDR3 sequence (DNA): TGTGCCAGCAGCTTACGAGGGGGCAGAGACGAGCAGTACTTC. Amino acid sequence: CASSLRGGRDEQYF.

The V call is TRBV27, the J call TRBJ2-7; the D gene could be TRBD1 or TRBD2 (5 bases each). Germline loops: CDR1 MNHEY, CDR2 SMNVEV (reference sequence). V was clipped by 5 bases and J by 3 bases, with 17 bases between them. The CDR3 spans 15 residues. The CDR3 nucleotides are TGTGCCAGCAGTGTAACGTCGGGACCGATCTACGAGCAGTACTTC. This codes for CASSVTSGPIYEQYF.

The chain recombines TRBV7-6 with TRBJ2-7; TRBD2 agrees at 14 bases. The CDR3 has 18 residues. Germline loops: CDR1 SGHVS, CDR2 FNYEAQ. J was trimmed by 0 bases and V by 1 base; bases with no gene match: 5. The CDR3 reads CASSLGGTSGSFSYEQYF. The CDR3 region has the DNA TGTGCCAGCAGCTTAGGAGGGACTAGCGGGAGTTTCTCCTACGAGCAGTACTTC.

This chain uses TRBV27 with TRBJ2-2; perhaps D is TRBD1 or TRBD2 (5 bases each). CDR1 and CDR2 (germline): MNHEY, SMNVEV (reference sequence). V lost 2 bases, J lost 2 bases, and 9 bases lay in between. This CDR3 has 15 amino acids. CDR3 protein: CASSLRGPNTGELFF. CDR3 nucleotide sequence: TGTGCCAGCAGTTTAAGGGGACCTAACACCGGGGAGCTGTTTTTT.

The chain has TRBV27 and TRBJ1-2, with 7 nucleotides matching TRBD1. Unmatched junction bases numbered 8, after V lost 6 bases and J lost 7 bases. The CDR3 is 13 residues long. Germline loops: CDR1 MNHEY, CDR2 SMNVEV (reference sequence). Here the CDR3 DNA reads TGTGCCAGCAGCCGCCGACAGGGAGGTGGCTACACCTTC. Encoded protein: CASSRRQGGGYTF.

V and J are TRBV5-1 and TRBJ2-3, with 14 bases aligning to TRBD2. In germline, CDR1 is SGHRS, CDR2 YFSETQ. The CDR3 has 19 residues. The V gene end was trimmed by 3 bases and the J gene end by 3 bases; junction bases not matched to a gene: 12. The DNA of the CDR3 is TGCGCCAGCAGCTCCGAAGGACTAGCGGGAGGTGGGGGGACAGATACGCAGTATTTT. Protein product: CASSSEGLAGGGGTDTQYF.

The chain joins TRBV27 to TRBJ1-1; unclear D gene. Trimming cost V 6 bases and J 7 bases, with 18 bases left between them. The CDR3 has 14 amino acids. Per germline, CDR1 MNHEY and CDR2 SMNVEV (reference sequence). CDR3 DNA: TGTGCCAGCAGACCCAAGGGAGCGCTGGATGAAGCTTTCTTT. Encoded protein: CASRPKGALDEAFF.

V usage is TRBV4-1 and J usage is TRBJ1-1; D call uncertain. Germline loops: CDR1 MGHRA, CDR2 YSYEKL. The CDR3 is made up of 14 amino acids. V shed 1 base and J shed 5 bases, with 11 bases lying between them. The CDR3 nucleotides are TGCGCCAGCAGCCAAGCGGGTGGAGGGACTGAAGCTTTCTTT. Translating gives CASSQAGGGTEAFF.

This clone was recorded only once. The J gene is TRBJ2-2, the V gene TRBV9; 13 bases match TRBD2. The CDR3 totals 15 residues. Germline-derived CDR1 and CDR2 are SGDLS and YYNGEE. V shed 7 bases and J 5 bases; nucleotides not matched to a gene: 5. CDR3 nucleotide sequence: TGTGCCAGCGGAGGACTAGCGGGAGAAACCGGGGAGCTGTTTTTT. Translating it yields CASGGLAGETGELFF. The full variable domain, rest sourced from reference TRBV9 and TRBJ2-2, is DSGVTQTPKHLITATGQRVTLRCSPRSGDLSVYWYQQSLDQGLQFLIQYYNGEERAKGNILERFSAQQFPDLHSELNLSSLELGDSALYFCASGGLAGETGELFFGEGSRLTVL.

The gene calls are TRBV2 and TRBJ2-7; tentatively, D is TRBD1 (5 bases). This CDR3 spans 13 amino acids. With 6 bases removed from V and 3 bases from J, the gap between germline ends came to 12 bases. Germline CDR1 is SNHLY and CDR2 is FYNNEI. CDR3 coding DNA: TGTGCCAGCAGCCCTTGGACACTCTACGAGCAGTACTTC. Translating gives CASSPWTLYEQYF.

The CDR3 DNA sequence: TGTGCCAGCAGGGGGCGGGACATCAGCTCTGGGGCCAACGTCCTGACTTTC. It specifies CASRGRDISSGANVLTF. J is TRBJ2-6 and V is TRBV2; perhaps D is TRBD1 or TRBD2 (6 bases each). Germline CDR1 is SNHLY and CDR2 is FYNNEI. With 6 bases removed from V and 0 bases from J, the gap between germline ends came to 15 bases. The length of the CDR3 is 17 residues.

The chain combines TRBV19 with TRBJ2-1; D remains unclear. Germline loops: CDR1 LNHDA, CDR2 SQIVND (reference sequence). V lost 1 base to trimming and J lost 5 bases, with 6 bases between them. The CDR3 length is 13 residues. The DNA for the CDR3 is TGTGCCAGTAGTATAGGGGCGGACAATGAGCAGTTCTTC. As protein: CASSIGADNEQFF.

The chain is built from TRBV4-1 and TRBJ1-3, with D unclear. CDR3 size: 13 residues. The germline V gene encodes CDR1 MGHRA and CDR2 YSYEKL. V shed 1 base and J shed 2 bases, with 3 bases lying between them. The CDR3 sequence: CASSQVTGNTIYF. The CDR3 nucleotides are TGCGCCAGCAGCCAAGTAACTGGAAACACCATATATTTT.

The chain is built from TRBV5-8 and TRBJ1-1; D might be TRBD1 (6 bases). This CDR3 is built from 12 residues. Trimming took off 4 bases at V and 3 bases at J, with 7 bases between the two ends. CDR1 and CDR2 from the germline V gene are SGHTS and YDEGEE. The CDR3 DNA is TGTGCCAGCAGCCCAGGGGACACTGAAGCTTTCTTT. Protein sequence: CASSPGDTEAFF.

The chain recombines TRBV9 with TRBJ2-1, with a weak D call TRBD1 (5 bases). The CDR3 is 15 residues long. CDR1 is SGDLS, CDR2 YYNGEE, per germline. Trimming took 2 bases from V and 3 from J, leaving 12 bases between them. Written as DNA, the CDR3 is TGTGCCAGCAGCGTCTCGACAGATTACTACAATGAGCAGTTCTTC. Translation: CASSVSTDYYNEQFF.

The V gene is TRBV27, the J gene TRBJ1-2, with D tentatively TRBD1 (6 bases). Trimming took off 5 bases at V and 6 bases at J, with 13 bases between the two ends. Germline V gene data show CDR1 as MNHEY and CDR2 as SMNVEV (reference sequence). The CDR3 spans 13 residues. CDR3 DNA: TGTGCCAGCAGTGCCGGGACACACAATGGCTACACCTTC. Residues: CASSAGTHNGYTF.

The V call is TRBV6-6, the J call TRBJ1-5, with 7 bases aligning to TRBD1. This CDR3 spans 14 amino acids. V gave up 4 bases and J gave up 8 bases; unmatched junction bases: 8. The germline V gene has CDR1 MNHNY and CDR2 SVGAGI (reference sequence). The DNA of the CDR3 is TGTGCCAGCAGTTCCAGGACAGGATTAGAGCCCCAGCATTTT. Amino acids: CASSSRTGLEPQHF.